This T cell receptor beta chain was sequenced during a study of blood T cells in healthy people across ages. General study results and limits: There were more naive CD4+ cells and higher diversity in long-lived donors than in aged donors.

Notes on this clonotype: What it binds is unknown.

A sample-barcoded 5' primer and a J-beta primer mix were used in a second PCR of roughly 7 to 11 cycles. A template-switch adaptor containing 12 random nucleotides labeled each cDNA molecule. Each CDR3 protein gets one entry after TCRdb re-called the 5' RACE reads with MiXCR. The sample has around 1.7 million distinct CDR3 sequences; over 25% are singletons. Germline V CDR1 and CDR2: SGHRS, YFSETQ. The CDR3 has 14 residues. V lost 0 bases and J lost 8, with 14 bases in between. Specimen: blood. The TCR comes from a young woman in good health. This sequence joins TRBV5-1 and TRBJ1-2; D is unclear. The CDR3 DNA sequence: TGCGCCAGCAGCTTGGCCTACACCTCCCCGGGCTACACCTTC. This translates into CASSLAYTSPGYTF.